One and the same sample provided the 17 T cell receptor beta chains below, sequenced in a study of blood T cell repertoires in COVID-19 (TCRdb year 2020). Library creation used the immunoSEQ multiplex PCR assay. The table comes from immuneACCESS by way of TCRdb, which keeps in-frame sequences with V and J called. Part of the clones is missing from these tables; in studies checked, under half for an unresolved V gene and the rest for unknown reasons. The sample records 150,000 to 200,000 clones, approximately 73% of which are singletons. Clones ranked in the top ten supply about a sixth of the sample. Sequenced input: PBMCs or T cells enriched from blood (not recorded which). Every receptor here comes from a woman in her 50s with acute COVID-19.

The rearrangement links TRBV6-2 or TRBV6-3 to TRBJ1-5; the D gene is possibly TRBD1 (6 bases). The CDR3 spans 15 residues. The V end lost 5 bases, the J end lost 9 bases, and 20 bases lay between the germline ends. From germline, CDR1 is MNHEY and CDR2 SVGEGT. CDR3 nucleotide sequence: TGTGCCAGCAGTCAAGGCCGACAGGACCTGAGGCCCCAGCATTTT. This codes for CASSQGRQDLRPQHF.

This chain connects TRBV2 to TRBJ2-7, with D perhaps matching TRBD2 (6 bases). The germline CDR1 and CDR2 sequences are SNHLY and FYNNEI. The length of the CDR3 is 11 residues. Trimming removed 7 bases at V and 3 bases at J, with 7 bases between. CDR3 DNA sequence: TGTGCCAGCAAGGGAGGCTACGAGCAGTACGTC. Translating gives CASKGGYEQYV.

This clone turned up a few times. The chain couples TRBV11-2 to TRBJ1-2; the D is unclear. Germline loops: CDR1 SGHAT, CDR2 FQNNGV. The CDR3 is 14 residues long. The V gene lost 5 bases and the J gene lost 3 bases, with 13 bases spanning the gap. The CDR3 DNA sequence: TGTGCCAGCAGCCCCGGATTAGAGGACTATGGCTACACCTTC. Translated: CASSPGLEDYGYTF.

The chain couples TRBV7-2 to TRBJ1-4; maybe TRBD1 (6 bases). Between the trimmed V and J ends, which lost 1 base and 8 bases, there was a span of 11 bases. The CDR3 covers 14 residues. Germline values: CDR1 SGHTA, CDR2 FQGNSA. The CDR3: CASSLGQGREKLFF. In DNA, the CDR3 is TGTGCCAGCAGCTTAGGGCAGGGGCGGGAAAAACTGTTTTTT.

This clone has just one count. In DNA, the CDR3 is TGTGCCAGCAGCTACCTCGGCGGGGGAGGAAATACGCAGTATTTT. It codes for CASSYLGGGGNTQYF. The chain uses TRBV7-3 and TRBJ2-3; 7 positions agree with TRBD2. The CDR3 contains 15 residues. The ends lost 4 bases at V and 7 bases at J; junction bases unmatched: 11. Germline-derived CDR1 and CDR2 are SGHTA and FQGTGA. Filled out from reference TRBV7-3 and TRBJ2-3, the complete variable domain reads GAGVSQTPSNKVTEKGKYVELRCDPISGHTALYWYRQSLGQGPEFLIYFQGTGAADDSGLPNDRFFAVRPEGSVSTLKIQRTERGDSAVYLCASSYLGGGGNTQYFGPGTRLTVL.

This clone was recorded once. The chain uses TRBV15 and TRBJ1-3; D remains unclear. CDR1 is LNHNV, CDR2 YYDKDF, per germline (reference sequence). The CDR3 is 14 amino acids. Between the trimmed V and J ends, which lost 7 bases and 2 bases, there was a span of 12 bases. CDR3 amino acids: CATTIPGAGNTIYF. The DNA for the CDR3 is TGTGCCACCACCATCCCCGGGGCTGGAAACACCATATATTTT.

This clone was seen a handful of times. V gene TRBV19 combines with J gene TRBJ2-1, with 7 bases lining up with TRBD2. Looked up from germline, CDR1 is LNHDA and CDR2 is SQIVND (reference sequence). The trim removed 5 bases at V and 10 bases at J, leaving 8 bases unmatched. CDR3 size: 13 residues. The DNA of the CDR3 is TGTGCCAGTAGTTCGGGACTACTGGGGGAGCAGTTCTTC. Translated, it gives CASSSGLLGEQFF.

V is TRBV10-3 and J is TRBJ1-3; D is uncertain. This CDR3 is 16 amino acids long. Germline CDR1 is ENHRY and CDR2 is SYGVKD. Deletions cut 0 bases from V and 1 base from J, with 10 bases between. CDR3 sequence reads: CAISESRGESGNTIYF. For the CDR3, the DNA is TGTGCCATCAGTGAGTCGAGAGGCGAATCTGGAAACACCATATATTTT.

The chain uses TRBV2 and TRBJ2-1, with a possible D match to TRBD2 (7 bases). V shed 6 bases and J shed 7 bases, with 22 bases lying between them. Germline assignment: CDR1 SNHLY and CDR2 FYNNEI. This CDR3 has 16 residues. CDR3 in DNA: TGTGCCAGCAGCGCCGCGGGGCGGGGGCCGGGGAATGAGCAGTTCTTC. Residues: CASSAAGRGPGNEQFF. Filled out from reference TRBV2 and TRBJ2-1, the complete variable domain reads EPEVTQTPSHQVTQMGQEVILRCVPISNHLYFYWYRQILGQKVEFLVSFYNNEISEKSEIFDDQFSVERPDGSNFTLKIRSTKLEDSAMYFCASSAAGRGPGNEQFFGPGTRLTVL.

This clone has a count of ten or more. V and J are TRBV10-1 and TRBJ2-2, with 8 bases identical to TRBD2. This CDR3 contains 15 residues. Germline CDR1 is WNHNN and CDR2 is SYGVQD (reference sequence). Germline trimming cut 2 bases from V and 5 bases from J; bases unmatched to any gene: 4. The chain's CDR3 is CASSETGGRTGELFF. The CDR3 bases are TGCGCCAGCAGTGAGACGGGGGGGCGGACCGGGGAGCTGTTTTTT.

The CDR3, as DNA: TGCGCCAGCAGCCAAGCGCCGAGAAGCTCTGGGGCCAACGTCCTGACTTTC. Its protein product is CASSQAPRSSGANVLTF. This chain uses TRBV4-1 with TRBJ2-6; no clear D. This CDR3 is 17 amino acids long. Germline V gene lookup returns CDR1 MGHRA and CDR2 YSYEKL. V lost 1 base and J 0 bases, leaving 10 bases between the germline ends.

This clone appeared a few times. This rearrangement joins TRBV7-2 to TRBJ1-5; no firm D call. Germline loops: CDR1 SGHTA, CDR2 FQGNSA. This CDR3 comprises 15 residues. Trimming cost V 1 base and J 0 bases, with 7 bases left between them. CDR3 coding DNA: TGTGCCAGCAGCTTAGGTCACAGTAGCAATCAGCCCCAGCATTTT. Translation: CASSLGHSSNQPQHF.

A note on this clone: At the DNA level, this CDR3 is encoded by other sequences in the same sample as well. CDR3 DNA: TGTGCCAGCAGTTCCCCGGGACAGGGCTACAATGAGCAGTTCTTC. It specifies CASSSPGQGYNEQFF. The chain uses TRBV28 and TRBJ2-1, with TRBD1 matching over 9 bases. The junction had 4 bases not matched to a gene; V was cut back by 4 bases and J by 3 bases. This CDR3 has 15 residues. The V gene's germline CDR1 is MDHEN and CDR2 SYDVKM.

The chain has TRBV3-1 (or the pseudogene TRBV3-2) and TRBJ2-2; 7 nucleotides match TRBD1. The CDR3 length is 13 residues. V was pared by 7 bases and J by 6 bases, with 5 bases of the junction left unmatched. Germline CDR1 reads LGHDT; CDR2 reads YNNKEL (reference sequence). The CDR3 reads CASNDRDPGELFF. The DNA of the CDR3 is TGTGCCAGCAACGACAGGGACCCCGGGGAGCTGTTTTTT.

This chain links TRBV2 with TRBJ1-5; D unclear. V shed 5 bases and J shed 3 bases, with 14 bases lying between them. The CDR3 covers 15 residues. Per germline, CDR1 SNHLY and CDR2 FYNNEI. The CDR3 reads CASSPVSVLNQPQHF. CDR3 DNA sequence: TGTGCCAGCAGTCCCGTCAGCGTCCTCAATCAGCCCCAGCATTTT.

The chain couples TRBV2 to TRBJ2-2; D perhaps matches TRBD1 (5 bases). The length of the CDR3 is 14 residues. The germline gives CDR1 SNHLY, CDR2 FYNNEI. Trimming took 5 bases from V and 3 from J, leaving 10 bases between them. The CDR3 region has the DNA TGTGCCAGCAGTAGTAGGGGTTACACCGGGGAGCTGTTTTTT. It codes for CASSSRGYTGELFF.

This clone was counted a few times. The rearrangement joins TRBV4-1 to TRBJ1-4; possible D gene TRBD1, 6 bases. The germline CDR1 and CDR2 sequences are MGHRA and YSYEKL. The CDR3 length is 12 residues. V was pared by 1 base and J by 9 bases, with 6 bases between. CDR3 protein: CASSQGGQKLFF. CDR3 bases: TGCGCCAGCAGCCAAGGGGGGCAAAAACTGTTTTTT.